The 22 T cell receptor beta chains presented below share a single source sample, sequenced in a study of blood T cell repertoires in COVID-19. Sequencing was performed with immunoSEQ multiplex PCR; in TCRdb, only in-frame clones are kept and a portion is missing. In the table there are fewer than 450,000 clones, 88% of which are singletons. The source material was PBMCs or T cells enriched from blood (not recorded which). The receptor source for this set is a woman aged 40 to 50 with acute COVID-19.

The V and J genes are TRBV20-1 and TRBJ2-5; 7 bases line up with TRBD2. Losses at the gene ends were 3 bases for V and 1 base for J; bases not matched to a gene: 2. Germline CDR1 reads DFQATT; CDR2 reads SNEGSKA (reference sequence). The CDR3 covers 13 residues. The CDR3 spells CSASQRGQETQYF. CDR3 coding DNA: TGCAGTGCTAGTCAGCGGGGCCAAGAGACCCAGTACTTC.

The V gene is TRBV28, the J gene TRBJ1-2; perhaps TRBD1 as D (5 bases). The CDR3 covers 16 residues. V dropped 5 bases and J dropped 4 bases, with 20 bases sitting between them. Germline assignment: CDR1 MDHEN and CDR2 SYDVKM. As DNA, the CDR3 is TGTGCCAGCAGTCATCAGGGTTCCCCCTATGGCTATGGCTACACCTTC. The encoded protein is CASSHQGSPYGYGYTF.

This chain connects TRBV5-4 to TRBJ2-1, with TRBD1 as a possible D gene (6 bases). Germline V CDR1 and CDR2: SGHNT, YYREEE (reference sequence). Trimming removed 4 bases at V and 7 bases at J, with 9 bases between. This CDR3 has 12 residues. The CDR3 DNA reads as TGTGCCAGCAGCCCTACAGGGAATGAGCAGTTCTTC. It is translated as CASSPTGNEQFF.

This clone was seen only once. The CDR3 is CATSRESGSGANVLTF. The CDR3 bases are TGTGCCACCAGCAGAGAAAGCGGCTCTGGGGCCAACGTCCTGACTTTC. V and J are TRBV15 and TRBJ2-6; D perhaps matches TRBD2 (5 bases). CDR3 length: 16 amino acids. V was cut by 0 bases and J by 0 bases, with 6 bases left in between. Germline lookup yields CDR1 LNHNV and CDR2 YYDKDF (reference sequence).

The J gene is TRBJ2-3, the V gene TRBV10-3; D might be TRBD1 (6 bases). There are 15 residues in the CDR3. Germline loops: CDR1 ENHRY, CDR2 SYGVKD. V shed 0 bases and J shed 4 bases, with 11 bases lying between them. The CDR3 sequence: CAISESRGGPDTQYF. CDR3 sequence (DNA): TGTGCCATCAGTGAGTCGAGAGGGGGACCAGATACGCAGTATTTT.

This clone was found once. The CDR3 is CASRHNGEGGDYGYTF. CDR3 nucleotide sequence: TGTGCCAGCAGGCATAACGGCGAAGGGGGGGACTATGGCTACACCTTC. The genes are TRBV7-9 and TRBJ1-2; possible D gene TRBD1, 6 bases. Germline V lookup: CDR1 SEHNR, CDR2 FQNEAQ (reference sequence). The V gene lost 6 bases and the J gene lost 3 bases, with 20 bases spanning the gap. This CDR3 has 16 amino acids.

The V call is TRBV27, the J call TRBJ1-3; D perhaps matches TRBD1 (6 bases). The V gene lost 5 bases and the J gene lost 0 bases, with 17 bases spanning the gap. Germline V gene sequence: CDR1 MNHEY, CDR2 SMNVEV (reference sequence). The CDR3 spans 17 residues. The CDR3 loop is CASSRGLGGPSGNTIYF. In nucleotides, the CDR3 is TGTGCCAGCAGTAGGGGCTTAGGGGGACCCTCTGGAAACACCATATATTTT.

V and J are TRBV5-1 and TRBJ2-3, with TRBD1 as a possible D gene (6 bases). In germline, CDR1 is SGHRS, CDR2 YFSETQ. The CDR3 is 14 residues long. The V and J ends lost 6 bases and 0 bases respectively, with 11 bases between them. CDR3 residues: CASTRQASTDTQYF. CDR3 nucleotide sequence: TGCGCCAGCACCCGACAGGCTAGCACAGATACGCAGTATTTT. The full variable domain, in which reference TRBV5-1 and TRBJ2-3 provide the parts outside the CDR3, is KAGVTQTPRYLIKTRGQQVTLSCSPISGHRSVSWYQQTPGQGLQFLFEYFSETQRNKGNFPGRFSGRQFSNSRSEMNVSTLELGDSALYLCASTRQASTDTQYFGPGTRLTVL.

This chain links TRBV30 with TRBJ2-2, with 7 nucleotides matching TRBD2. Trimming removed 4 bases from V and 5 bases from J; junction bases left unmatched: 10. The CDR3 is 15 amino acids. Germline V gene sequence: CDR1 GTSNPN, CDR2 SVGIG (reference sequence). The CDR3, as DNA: TGTGCCTGGAACCCTGGGGAGGGTGTGACCGGGGAGCTGTTTTTT. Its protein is CAWNPGEGVTGELFF.

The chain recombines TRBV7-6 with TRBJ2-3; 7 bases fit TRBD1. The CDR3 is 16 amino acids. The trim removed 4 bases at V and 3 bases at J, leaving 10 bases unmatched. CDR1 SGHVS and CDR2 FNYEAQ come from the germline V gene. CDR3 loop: CASSSLTGRLTDTQYF. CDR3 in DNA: TGTGCCAGCAGCTCCTTGACAGGGAGATTGACAGATACGCAGTATTTT. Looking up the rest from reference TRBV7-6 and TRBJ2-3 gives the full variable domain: GAGVSQSPRYKVTKRGQDVALRCDPISGHVSLYWYRQALGQGPEFLTYFNYEAQQDKSGLPNDRFSAERPEGSISTLTIQRTEQRDSAMYRCASSSLTGRLTDTQYFGPGTRLTVL.

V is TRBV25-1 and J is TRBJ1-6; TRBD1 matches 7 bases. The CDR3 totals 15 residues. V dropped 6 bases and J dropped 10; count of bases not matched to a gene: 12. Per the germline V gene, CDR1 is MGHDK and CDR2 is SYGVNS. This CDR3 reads CASREALDRASPLHF. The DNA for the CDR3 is TGTGCCAGCAGGGAGGCATTAGACAGGGCGTCACCCCTCCACTTT.

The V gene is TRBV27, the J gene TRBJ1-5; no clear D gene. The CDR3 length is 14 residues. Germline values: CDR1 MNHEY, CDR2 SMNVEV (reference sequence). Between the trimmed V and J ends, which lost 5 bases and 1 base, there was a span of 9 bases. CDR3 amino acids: CASSIQQSNQPQHF. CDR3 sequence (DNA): TGTGCCAGCAGTATACAACAGAGCAATCAGCCCCAGCATTTT.

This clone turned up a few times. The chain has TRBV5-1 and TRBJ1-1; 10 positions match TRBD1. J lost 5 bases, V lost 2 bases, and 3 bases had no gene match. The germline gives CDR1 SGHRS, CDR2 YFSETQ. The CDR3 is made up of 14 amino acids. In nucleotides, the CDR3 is TGCGCCAGCAGCTTCGGGACAGGGGTAACTGAAGCTTTCTTT. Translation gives CASSFGTGVTEAFF.

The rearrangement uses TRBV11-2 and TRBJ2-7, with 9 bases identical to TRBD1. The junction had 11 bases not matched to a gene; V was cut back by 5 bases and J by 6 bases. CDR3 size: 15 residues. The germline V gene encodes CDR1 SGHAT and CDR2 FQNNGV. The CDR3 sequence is CASSAIHRGPGEQYF. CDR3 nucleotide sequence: TGTGCCAGCAGCGCGATCCACAGGGGGCCGGGCGAGCAGTACTTC.

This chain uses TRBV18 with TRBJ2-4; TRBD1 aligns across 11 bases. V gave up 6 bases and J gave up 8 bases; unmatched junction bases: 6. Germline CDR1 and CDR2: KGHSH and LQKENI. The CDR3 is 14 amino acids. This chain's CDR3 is CASSVDRGRDIQYF. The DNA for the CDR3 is TGTGCCAGCTCTGTGGACAGGGGGCGGGACATTCAGTACTTC.

The CDR3 sequence: CASSTTGGGSYEQYF. Here the CDR3 DNA reads TGTGCCAGTAGTACGACAGGGGGTGGCTCCTACGAGCAGTACTTC. The genes are TRBV19 and TRBJ2-7, with TRBD1 identical over 9 bases. V dropped 4 bases and J dropped 0; count of bases not matched to a gene: 4. There are 15 residues in the CDR3. The germline gives CDR1 LNHDA, CDR2 SQIVND (reference sequence).

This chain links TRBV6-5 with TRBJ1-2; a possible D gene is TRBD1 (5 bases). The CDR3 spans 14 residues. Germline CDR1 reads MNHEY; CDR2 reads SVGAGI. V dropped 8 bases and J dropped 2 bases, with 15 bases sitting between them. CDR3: CASLPRGLNYGYTF. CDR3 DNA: TGTGCCAGCCTCCCTAGGGGACTGAACTATGGCTACACCTTC.

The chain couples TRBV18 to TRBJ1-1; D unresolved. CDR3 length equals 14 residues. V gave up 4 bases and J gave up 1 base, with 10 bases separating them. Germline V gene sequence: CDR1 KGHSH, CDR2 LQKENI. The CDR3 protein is CASSRDRQNTEAFF. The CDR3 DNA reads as TGTGCCAGCTCACGAGATCGACAGAACACTGAAGCTTTCTTT.

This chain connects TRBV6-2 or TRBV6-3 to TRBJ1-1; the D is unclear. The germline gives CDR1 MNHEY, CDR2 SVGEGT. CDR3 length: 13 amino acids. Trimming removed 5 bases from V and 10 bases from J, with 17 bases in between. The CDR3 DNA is TGTGCCAGCAGTCCGGACGCCCCCGCGGGAGCTTTCTTT. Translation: CASSPDAPAGAFF.

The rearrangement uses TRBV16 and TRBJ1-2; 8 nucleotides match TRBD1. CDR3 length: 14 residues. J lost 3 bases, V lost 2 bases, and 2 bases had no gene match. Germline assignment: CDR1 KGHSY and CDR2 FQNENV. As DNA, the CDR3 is TGTGCCAGCAGCCAACCGGACAGGGACTATGGCTACACCTTC. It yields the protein CASSQPDRDYGYTF.

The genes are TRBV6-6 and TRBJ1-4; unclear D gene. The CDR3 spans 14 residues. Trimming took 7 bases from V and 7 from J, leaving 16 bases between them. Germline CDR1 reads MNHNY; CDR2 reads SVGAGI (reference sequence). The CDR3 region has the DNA TGTGCCAGCAATGCTCGGGGAGAAAGTGAAAAACTGTTTTTT. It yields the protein CASNARGESEKLFF.

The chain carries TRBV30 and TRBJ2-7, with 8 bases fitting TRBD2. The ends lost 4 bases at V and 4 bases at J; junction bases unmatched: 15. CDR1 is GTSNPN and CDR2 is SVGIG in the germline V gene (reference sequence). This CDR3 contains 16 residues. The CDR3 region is CAWMPRLAGKRYEQYF. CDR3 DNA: TGTGCCTGGATGCCGAGGTTAGCGGGAAAAAGATACGAGCAGTACTTC.